Each of the 6 T cell receptor beta chains below was sequenced from the same sample in a study of T cell responses to AZD1222 COVID-19 vaccine. Using immunoSEQ multiplex PCR, the repertoire was profiled, and TCRdb retains in-frame clones only, with some absent. The table includes 150,000 to 180,000 clones, 90% detected once. This specimen consisted of peripheral blood, obtained on day 0 of AZD1222 vaccination. Receptor source: an adult in good health.

Only a few counts were recorded for this clone. The chain has TRBV30 and TRBJ2-2, with TRBD1 matching 7 bases. The CDR3 has 15 residues. With 0 bases clipped from V and 4 bases from J, the junction kept 5 bases outside the gene matches. Germline lookup yields CDR1 GTSNPN and CDR2 SVGIG (reference sequence). CDR3 DNA: TGTGCCTGGAGTGTTGTGACAGGGTCCACCGGGGAGCTGTTTTTT. This translates into CAWSVVTGSTGELFF.

This rearrangement joins TRBV5-1 to TRBJ1-1, with no clear D. The V gene's germline CDR1 is SGHRS and CDR2 YFSETQ. Trimming left V 0 bases short and J 6 bases short, with 3 bases between. The CDR3 runs 11 residues. The CDR3 bases are TGCGCCAGCAGCTTGGGCGCTGAAGCTTTCTTT. It yields the protein CASSLGAEAFF.

The J gene is TRBJ1-1, the V gene TRBV10-3, with D unclear. The CDR3 has 13 amino acids. The germline V gene encodes CDR1 ENHRY and CDR2 SYGVKD. The V end lost 3 bases, the J end lost 1 base, and 6 bases lay between the germline ends. The CDR3 DNA is TGTGCCATCAGTGATAGGCGGAACACTGAAGCTTTCTTT. Its protein is CAISDRRNTEAFF.

This sequence joins TRBV6-5 and TRBJ1-2, with D tentatively TRBD1 (5 bases). This CDR3 has 13 residues. Trimming took off 6 bases at V and 6 bases at J, with 14 bases between the two ends. Germline V gene lookup returns CDR1 MNHEY and CDR2 SVGAGI. CDR3 sequence reads: CASRIRASHGYTF. The CDR3 nucleotides read TGTGCCAGCAGGATCAGGGCTTCACATGGCTACACCTTC.

The chain is built from TRBV12-3 or TRBV12-4 and TRBJ2-5, with a possible D match to TRBD2 (6 bases). V was shortened by 7 bases and J by 10 bases, with 13 bases between the two germline ends. The CDR3 is 11 amino acids. In DNA form, the CDR3 reads TGTGCCAGCATTATCCGGGAGCACCAGTACTTC. Its protein product is CASIIREHQYF.

The J gene is TRBJ1-3, the V gene TRBV11-3, with TRBD1 matching over 9 bases. This CDR3 is built from 16 residues. The germline gives CDR1 SGHNT, CDR2 YENEEA. The V gene end was trimmed by 4 bases and the J gene end by 1 base; junction bases not matched to a gene: 5. The CDR3 loop reads CASSSLGTGSGNTIYF. The CDR3 nucleotides read TGTGCCAGCAGCTCCCTCGGGACAGGGTCTGGAAACACCATATATTTT.